A single sample gave rise to the 9 T cell receptor beta chains below, sequenced in a study of shared clonotypes between healthy human individuals. Libraries were prepared by immunoSEQ multiplex PCR; TCRdb keeps only in-frame clonotypes and omits some of them. This sample has more than 1.2 million clones, with just under 99% found just once. The sample consisted of naive CD4+ T cells sorted from blood. Subset reported: CD45RA+ positively selected. The receptors stem from a man younger than 40 in good health.

V usage is TRBV5-4 and J usage is TRBJ2-7, with 9 bases that match TRBD1. V shed 0 bases and J 4 bases; nucleotides not matched to a gene: 5. Germline assignment: CDR1 SGHNT and CDR2 YYREEE (reference sequence). The CDR3 totals 15 residues. The CDR3 loop is CASSLVGTGHYEQYF. DNA of the CDR3: TGTGCCAGCAGCTTGGTCGGGACAGGGCATTACGAGCAGTACTTC.

V gene TRBV15 combines with J gene TRBJ1-1, with D perhaps matching TRBD1 (6 bases). Germline assignment: CDR1 LNHNV and CDR2 YYDKDF (reference sequence). Trimming pared 5 bases from V and 3 bases from J, leaving 10 bases between. The CDR3 totals 13 residues. CDR3: CATSVGGYTEAFF. CDR3 in DNA: TGTGCCACCAGCGTAGGGGGGTACACTGAAGCTTTCTTT.

The rearrangement links TRBV30 to TRBJ2-3; the D gene is possibly TRBD1 (5 bases). Per germline, CDR1 GTSNPN and CDR2 SVGIG (reference sequence). The CDR3 is 12 residues long. V shed 4 bases and J shed 5 bases, with 10 bases lying between them. Here the CDR3 reads CAWIVGVDTQYF. In DNA, the CDR3 is TGTGCCTGGATTGTAGGGGTAGATACGCAGTATTTT.

V and J are TRBV4-2 and TRBJ2-7; tentatively, D is TRBD2 (6 bases). With 2 bases removed from V and 0 bases from J, the gap between germline ends came to 14 bases. Germline lookup yields CDR1 LGHNA and CDR2 YNFKEQ. The CDR3 consists of 16 residues. DNA of the CDR3: TGTGCCAGCAGCCAATTTTTAGCGGCCAGCTCCTACGAGCAGTACTTC. Translation: CASSQFLAASSYEQYF.

The chain couples TRBV5-4 to TRBJ2-1; D tentatively fits TRBD1 or TRBD2 (5 bases each). CDR1 is SGHNT and CDR2 is YYREEE in the germline V gene (reference sequence). V lost 4 bases and J lost 0, with 8 bases in between. This CDR3 region has 14 residues. CDR3 DNA: TGTGCCAGCAGCGGGGGTCGCTCCTACAATGAGCAGTTCTTC. It codes for CASSGGRSYNEQFF.

V gene TRBV10-2 combines with J gene TRBJ1-5; perhaps TRBD1 as D (6 bases). Trimming shortened V by 4 bases and J by 2 bases, and 9 bases separated the two germline ends. The germline CDR1 and CDR2 sequences are WSHSY and SAAADI. The CDR3 runs 14 residues. The CDR3 nucleotides are TGCGCCAGCAGTGGGACAGCGGGCAATCAGCCCCAGCATTTT. Its protein product is CASSGTAGNQPQHF.

The chain has TRBV5-1 and TRBJ2-3; the match to TRBD1 covers 7 bases. J gave up 2 bases and V 1 base, and 4 bases lay outside the gene matches. CDR3 length equals 15 residues. Germline CDR1 SGHRS, CDR2 YFSETQ. CDR3 sequence: CASSLSGQDTDTQYF. CDR3 nucleotides: TGCGCCAGCAGCTTGTCAGGACAGGACACAGATACGCAGTATTTT.

The genes are TRBV14 and TRBJ1-5, with D possibly TRBD1 on 5 matching bases. Germline loops: CDR1 SGHDN, CDR2 FVKESK. CDR3 size: 16 residues. Trimming stripped 0 bases from V and 6 bases from J, with 15 bases between. CDR3 DNA: TGTGCCAGCAGCCAAGATGACCAGGGTGGGAGTCAGCCCCAGCATTTT. The encoded protein is CASSQDDQGGSQPQHF. The full variable domain, with the rest looked up from reference TRBV14 and TRBJ1-5, is EAGVTQFPSHSVIEKGQTVTLRCDPISGHDNLYWYRRVMGKEIKFLLHFVKESKQDESGMPNNRFLAERTGGTYSTLKVQPAELEDSGVYFCASSQDDQGGSQPQHFGDGTRLSIL.

This chain links TRBV4-1 with TRBJ2-3; possible D gene TRBD2, 6 bases. V dropped 4 bases and J dropped 0 bases, with 14 bases sitting between them. The CDR3 consists of 16 residues. Germline assignment: CDR1 MGHRA and CDR2 YSYEKL. In nucleotides, the CDR3 is TGCGCCAGCAGCCCTCAAGCGGGTCCTAGCACAGATACGCAGTATTTT. Amino acids: CASSPQAGPSTDTQYF.